This T cell receptor (beta chain) was identified in a study of blood T cell repertoires in COVID-19. Turning to the study itself: The United States, Italy and Spain provided the acute and convalescent COVID-19 samples. T cells, B-cell-depleted T cells, or PBMCs provided the cDNA or gDNA that served as material.

Seattle researchers signed up patients amid active infection and tracked them longitudinally. TCRdb keeps only in-frame clones here, not all; method: immunoSEQ multiplex PCR. This table holds some 200,000 clones, roughly four fifths found once. Sequencing was performed on peripheral blood. The TCR originated in an elderly woman with COVID-19, enrolled during active disease.

CDR3 sequence: CASGSRGVSGNTIYF. CDR3 DNA: TGTGCTAGTGGTTCCCGGGGGGTCTCTGGAAACACCATATATTTT. The V call is TRBV12-5, the J call TRBJ1-3; maybe TRBD1 (5 bases). V was pared by 4 bases and J by 0 bases, with 10 bases between. Per germline, CDR1 LGHNT and CDR2 FRNRAP. The CDR3 contains 15 residues.